Following are 18 T cell receptor beta chains from one sample sequenced in a study of blood T cells in healthy people across ages. A second PCR, run for about 7 to 11 cycles, used a sample-barcoded 5' primer plus a J-beta primer mix. One entry per CDR3 protein, called by TCRdb with MiXCR from the 5' RACE reads. The sample yields around 1,800,000 distinct CDR3 sequences, 30% to 40% seen once. What was sequenced was blood. The receptors derive from a human donor in good health.

This clonotype was picked up one time. The chain joins TRBV3-1 to TRBJ1-2; D is uncertain. V lost 1 base to trimming and J lost 4 bases, with 13 bases between them. Germline CDR1 LGHDT, CDR2 YNNKEL (reference sequence). The length of the CDR3 is 15 residues. The CDR3: CASSQGTQGIYGYTF. Here the CDR3 DNA reads TGTGCCAGCAGCCAAGGAACCCAAGGGATCTATGGCTACACCTTC. The variable domain in full, completed from reference TRBV3-1 and TRBJ1-2, reads DTAVSQTPKYLVTQMGNDKSIKCEQNLGHDTMYWYKQDSKKFLKIMFSYNNKELIINETVPNRFSPKSPDKAHLNLHINSLELGDSAVYFCASSQGTQGIYGYTFGSGTRLTVV.

In this sample, this clonotype turned up a few times. J is TRBJ2-7 and V is TRBV30; the D call may be TRBD1 or TRBD2 (5 bases each). The germline V gene encodes CDR1 GTSNPN and CDR2 SVGIG (reference sequence). CDR3 size: 16 residues. V was cut by 3 bases and J by 2 bases, with 20 bases left in between. CDR3 bases: TGTGCCTGGAGCCCGGGACCCCAAAAGTCCACCTACGAGCAGTACTTC. It specifies CAWSPGPQKSTYEQYF.

The chain links TRBV20-1 to TRBJ2-3, with 11 bases that match TRBD2. The CDR3 loop spans 15 amino acids. With V trimmed by 6 bases and J by 5 bases, 10 bases remained unmatched. Germline V gene lookup returns CDR1 DFQATT and CDR2 SNEGSKA (reference sequence). CDR3 amino acids: CSAVTIAGGRDTQYF. The CDR3 region has the DNA TGCAGTGCCGTGACGATAGCGGGGGGGCGAGATACGCAGTATTTT.

The chain recombines TRBV29-1 with TRBJ2-3, with 8 bases fitting TRBD1. This CDR3 has 15 amino acids. The germline gives CDR1 SQVTM, CDR2 ANQGSEA. After removal of 1 base from V and 2 bases from J, the junction contained 5 bases not matched to a gene. The CDR3 coding sequence is TGCAGCGTTGAAGCCTGGACAGGGAACACAGATACGCAGTATTTT. This gives the protein CSVEAWTGNTDTQYF.

This clonotype turned up a few times. The rearrangement uses TRBV9 and TRBJ2-1, with D maybe TRBD2 (6 bases). Germline assignment: CDR1 SGDLS and CDR2 YYNGEE. The CDR3 has 15 amino acids. V was pared by 6 bases and J by 0 bases, with 13 bases between. As DNA, the CDR3 is TGTGCCAGCAACGGAGGGAGGATCTCCTACAATGAGCAGTTCTTC. This codes for CASNGGRISYNEQFF.

The chain recombines TRBV11-2 with TRBJ2-6, with D possibly TRBD1 on 6 matching bases. The CDR3 loop spans 21 amino acids. Trimming shortened V by 0 bases and J by 1 base, and 22 bases separated the two germline ends. The germline CDR1 and CDR2 sequences are SGHAT and FQNNGV. The CDR3 sequence: CASSLEPAGVFVRSGANVLTF. CDR3 in DNA: TGTGCCAGCAGCTTAGAACCGGCAGGGGTGTTCGTAAGATCTGGGGCCAACGTCCTGACTTTC.

The table lists this clonotype with a few counts. V usage is TRBV4-3 and J usage is TRBJ1-2; no clear D gene. The germline V gene has CDR1 LGHNA and CDR2 YSLEER. Trimming pared 4 bases from V and 1 base from J, leaving 10 bases between. The CDR3 runs to 14 residues. The CDR3 bases are TGCGCCAGCAGCCGCGGGCAGGTTAACTATGGCTACACCTTC. Translating it yields CASSRGQVNYGYTF.

This clonotype turned up a few times. The genes are TRBV10-3 and TRBJ2-3, with a weak D call TRBD2 (5 bases). This CDR3 has 15 amino acids. Germline CDR1 and CDR2: ENHRY and SYGVKD. The ends were cut back, 1 base at V and 3 bases at J, with 11 bases in the middle. The DNA for the CDR3 is TGTGCCATCAGTGAGTTGAGGGCCGGGACAGATACGCAGTATTTT. It is translated as CAISELRAGTDTQYF.

This chain connects TRBV15 to TRBJ2-7, with D tentatively TRBD1 or TRBD2 (6 bases each). V shed 1 base and J shed 6 bases, with 19 bases lying between them. The V gene's germline CDR1 is LNHNV and CDR2 YYDKDF (reference sequence). The CDR3 runs to 16 residues. The CDR3 region is CATSRGSGGKDREQYF. In DNA form, the CDR3 reads TGTGCCACCAGCAGAGGTTCCGGGGGCAAAGATCGCGAGCAGTACTTC.

The chain links TRBV11-2 to TRBJ1-2; unclear D gene. Trimming shortened V by 1 base and J by 8 bases, and 14 bases separated the two germline ends. The CDR3 covers 14 residues. CDR1 is SGHAT, CDR2 FQNNGV, per germline. CDR3 bases: TGTGCCAGCAGCTTAGTGGTGGGAAATCGGGGCTACACCTTC. Amino acids: CASSLVVGNRGYTF.

This clonotype showed up just a few times. The chain uses TRBV29-1 and TRBJ2-1, with TRBD2 identical over 10 bases. This CDR3 region has 20 residues. CDR1 and CDR2 (germline): SQVTM, ANQGSEA. V shed 1 base, J shed 5 bases, and the junction held 20 bases outside the gene matches. The CDR3 DNA reads TGCAGCGTTGAAGGGGGCCCCTCACTAGCGGGGCCCAGATTCAACAATGAGCAGTTCTTC. This encodes CSVEGGPSLAGPRFNNEQFF.

To note about this clonotype: Relative to the germline gene, one junction end is altered; a read error may explain this. This chain connects TRBV24-1 to TRBJ1-2, with no clear D. CDR3 length: 16 residues. CDR1 and CDR2 (germline): KGHDR, SFDVKD. The CDR3, as DNA: TGTGCCGCCAGTGATTCTGCGACGACCGCGATTTATGGCTACACCTTC. Its protein product is CAASDSATTAIYGYTF.

The gene calls are TRBV5-1 and TRBJ2-4; TRBD1 agrees at 7 bases. Germline V gene lookup returns CDR1 SGHRS and CDR2 YFSETQ. The length of the CDR3 is 16 residues. With 0 bases clipped from V and 2 bases from J, the junction kept 5 bases outside the gene matches. CDR3 region: CASSLVGQRTKNIQYF. The CDR3 region has the DNA TGCGCCAGCAGCTTGGTGGGACAGAGGACCAAAAACATTCAGTACTTC. The variable domain in full, completed from reference TRBV5-1 and TRBJ2-4, reads KAGVTQTPRYLIKTRGQQVTLSCSPISGHRSVSWYQQTPGQGLQFLFEYFSETQRNKGNFPGRFSGRQFSNSRSEMNVSTLELGDSALYLCASSLVGQRTKNIQYFGAGTRLSVL.

The chain joins TRBV7-9 to TRBJ2-3; 9 nucleotides line up with TRBD1. CDR1 is SEHNR and CDR2 is FQNEAQ in the germline V gene (reference sequence). CDR3 length equals 14 residues. V shed 8 bases and J 4 bases; nucleotides not matched to a gene: 7. CDR3 DNA: TGTGCCAGCCCTGGACAGGGGTATTCAGATACGCAGTATTTT. Amino acids: CASPGQGYSDTQYF.

This clonotype has a handful of counts. This chain joins TRBV11-2 and TRBJ1-2; TRBD1 is a possible D gene (5 bases). This CDR3 has 14 amino acids. Trimming shortened V by 5 bases and J by 7 bases, and 17 bases separated the two germline ends. The V gene's germline CDR1 is SGHAT and CDR2 FQNNGV. The DNA for the CDR3 is TGTGCCAGCAGCAGCGAGGGGATGACATCTGGCTACACCTTC. The encoded protein is CASSSEGMTSGYTF.

The V call is TRBV6-2 or TRBV6-3, the J call TRBJ1-2; 7 bases fit TRBD1. CDR1 and CDR2 from the germline V gene are MNHEY and SVGEGT. CDR3 size: 14 residues. With V trimmed by 6 bases and J by 4 bases, 8 bases remained unmatched. The CDR3 DNA reads TGTGCCAGCAGGTACGAGGGGACAGCCTATGGCTACACCTTC. Translation gives CASRYEGTAYGYTF.

This clonotype was seen only a few times. The chain is built from TRBV28 and TRBJ1-5; tentatively, D is TRBD1 (5 bases). CDR3 length: 12 residues. Germline values: CDR1 MDHEN, CDR2 SYDVKM. V was trimmed by 7 bases and J by 12 bases, leaving 16 bases between them. In DNA, the CDR3 is TGTGCCAGCAACACCGCGGGGGGTCACCAGCATTTT. Its translation is CASNTAGGHQHF.

For this clonotype: This may stem from a read error, because a much larger clone lies one nucleotide away. V gene TRBV7-2 combines with J gene TRBJ1-5; 7 bases are shared with TRBD1. The CDR3 extends over 16 amino acids. The ends lost 2 bases at V and 4 bases at J; junction bases unmatched: 8. Germline V gives CDR1 SGHTA, CDR2 FQGNSA. The CDR3 reads CASSLRLGGGNQPQHF. DNA for the CDR3: TGTGCCAGCAGCTTACGGTTAGGGGGCGGGAATCAGCCCCAGCATTTT.